A selection of T cell receptor beta chains follows, all from one sample in a study of T cells in Graves' hyperthyroidism and ophthalmopathy. MiXCR was run by TCRdb on the multiplex PCR reads, yielding one entry per CDR3 protein. The table includes 500,000 to 600,000 distinct CDR3 sequences, 20% detected once. Sequences were obtained from blood. These receptors were collected from a man between 35 and 55 years old with Graves' ophthalmopathy. Both conserved end residues are part of each CDR3. The D gene is left open where the match is weak. Rows give clone size only sometimes, using once, few, many, or a class for an expanded clone.

>TRBJ2-3|TRBD2|.|TRBV4-2
CASSQALSAGAPDTQYF
TGTGCCAGCAGCCAAGCCCTCTCAGCGGGGGCCCCAGATACGCAGTATTTT
>TRBJ1-1|TRBD1|few|TRBV4-2
CASSQERDRGRGAFF
TGTGCCAGCAGCCAAGAGAGAGACAGGGGGCGCGGAGCTTTCTTT
>TRBJ2-3|TRBD2|few|TRBV7-9
CALTERDTDTQYF
TGTGCCCTAACGGAGCGGGACACAGATACGCAGTATTTT
>TRBJ2-1|.|many|TRBV7-2
CASSFQGGFYNEQFF
TGTGCCAGCAGCTTTCAGGGTGGGTTTTACAATGAGCAGTTCTTC
>TRBJ1-2|TRBD1|few|TRBV11-2
CASSLEIDRAFYGYTF
TGTGCCAGCAGCTTAGAAATAGACAGGGCCTTCTATGGCTACACCTTC
>TRBJ1-2|TRBD1|few|TRBV6-6
CASSYQPETGTGGGYTF
TGTGCCAGCAGTTACCAACCCGAAACCGGGACAGGGGGTGGCTACACCTTC
>TRBJ1-3|TRBD1|few|TRBV13
CASSSDRVKRSGNTIYF
TGTGCCAGCAGCTCCGACAGGGTAAAGAGGTCTGGAAACACCATATATTTT
>TRBJ2-5|TRBD2|few|TRBV5-1
CASKVVEGGPEETQYF
TGCGCCAGCAAGGTCGTGGAGGGAGGGCCCGAAGAGACCCAGTACTTC
>TRBJ1-5|TRBD1|.|TRBV2
CASSVRGRDQHF
TGTGCCAGCAGTGTCAGGGGGCGCGACCAGCATTTT
>TRBJ2-2|.|.|TRBV29-1
CSGYGAGELFF
TGCAGCGGATACGGTGCCGGGGAGCTGTTTTTT
>TRBJ2-7|.|.|TRBV7-2
CASSSLRGSYEQYF
TGTGCCAGCAGCTCCTTAAGGGGCTCCTACGAGCAGTACTTC
>TRBJ2-7|TRBD2|.|TRBV28
CASSLRTSGRGEQYF
TGTGCCAGCAGTCTAAGGACTAGCGGGAGGGGCGAGCAGTACTTC
>TRBJ2-3|.|.|TRBV9
CASSVRLDRTDTQYF
TGTGCCAGCAGCGTACGGCTAGACCGCACAGATACGCAGTATTTT
>TRBJ2-5|.|many|TRBV7-9
CASSLVGGGEETQYF
TGTGCCAGCAGCTTAGTAGGAGGGGGCGAAGAGACCCAGTACTTC
>TRBJ1-2|TRBD1|.|TRBV12-5
CASGFASRQGGYTF
TGTGCTAGTGGTTTCGCCTCCAGACAGGGGGGCTACACCTTC
>TRBJ1-5|.|.|TRBV20-1
CSARRGVNQPQHF
TGCAGTGCTAGAAGGGGGGTCAATCAGCCCCAGCATTTT
>TRBJ2-7|TRBD1|.|TRBV11-3
CASSSHRGYEQYF
TGTGCCAGCAGCTCTCACAGGGGATACGAGCAGTACTTC
>TRBJ2-7|TRBD2|many|TRBV11-2
CASSPQLAGLSYEQYF
TGTGCCAGCAGCCCTCAACTAGCGGGGTTATCCTACGAGCAGTACTTC
>TRBJ1-1|.|many|TRBV6-1
CASSDLTPLLPEAFF
TGTGCCAGCAGCGACCTCACGCCGCTACTACCTGAAGCTTTCTTT
>TRBJ2-1|TRBD2|.|TRBV6-2/TRBV6-3
CASRWSGSSYNEQFF
TGTGCCAGCAGGTGGAGCGGGAGCTCCTACAATGAGCAGTTCTTC
>TRBJ2-1|TRBD2|many|TRBV12-3/TRBV12-4
CASSNLAGSGNEQFF
TGTGCCAGCAGCAACCTAGCGGGGTCAGGGAATGAGCAGTTCTTC
>TRBJ2-1|.|few|TRBV20-1
CSAPLIVARNEQFF
TGCAGTGCCCCCCTGATAGTGGCCCGTAATGAGCAGTTCTTC
>TRBJ1-2|.|.|TRBV7-9
CASSLGPGRYGYTF
TGTGCCAGCAGCTTAGGGCCAGGGCGCTATGGCTACACCTTC
>TRBJ2-7|.|many|TRBV5-1
CASSLMGQSSYEQYF
TGCGCCAGCAGCTTGATGGGCCAGAGCTCCTACGAGCAGTACTTC
>TRBJ1-1|.|many|TRBV12-3/TRBV12-4
CASSRAGAGTEAFF
TGTGCCAGCAGCCGAGCGGGGGCCGGCACTGAAGCTTTCTTT
>TRBJ1-2|.|.|TRBV4-1
CASSQDGRGDYGYTF
TGCGCCAGCAGCCAAGATGGCAGGGGCGACTATGGCTACACCTTC
>TRBJ2-4|TRBD2|many|TRBV12-3/TRBV12-4
CASNSPWGGGNIQYF
TGTGCCAGCAACTCCCCATGGGGGGGTGGTAACATTCAGTACTTC
>TRBJ2-1|.|many|TRBV7-9
CASSDSLSSYNEQFF
TGTGCCAGCAGCGACAGTCTTAGCTCCTACAATGAGCAGTTCTTC
>TRBJ2-2|TRBD1|.|TRBV5-4
CASSLEIDRVVYGELFF
TGTGCCAGCAGCCTGGAAATAGACAGGGTAGTTTACGGGGAGCTGTTTTTT
>TRBJ1-5|.|few|TRBV15
CATSRDRHSNQPQHF
TGTGCCACCAGCAGAGACAGACATAGCAATCAGCCCCAGCATTTT
>TRBJ2-3|TRBD1|few|TRBV29-1
CSVDGTGRGDTQYF
TGCAGCGTTGACGGGACAGGCCGAGGAGATACGCAGTATTTT
>TRBJ1-1|TRBD1|.|TRBV15
CATSRAGQGLTEAFF
TGTGCCACCAGCAGAGCAGGACAGGGCCTAACTGAAGCTTTCTTT
>TRBJ2-2|.|many|TRBV30
CAWSVWQGTGELFF
TGTGCCTGGAGTGTATGGCAGGGGACCGGGGAGCTGTTTTTT
>TRBJ2-2|TRBD1|many|TRBV7-2
CASSLGGQGAFGELFF
TGTGCCAGCAGCTTAGGTGGACAGGGGGCTTTCGGGGAGCTGTTTTTT
>TRBJ2-1|TRBD1|.|TRBV9
CASSVGLRTGDNEQFF
TGTGCCAGCAGCGTAGGACTACGGACAGGGGACAATGAGCAGTTCTTC
>TRBJ2-7|TRBD1|.|TRBV7-9
CASSLTGATYEQYF
TGTGCCAGCAGCTTGACAGGGGCGACCTACGAGCAGTACTTC
>TRBJ2-3|.|.|TRBV7-2
CASSFLPWGRPDTQYF
TGTGCCAGCAGCTTCCTCCCCTGGGGCCGGCCAGATACGCAGTATTTT
>TRBJ1-5|.|.|TRBV5-1
CASSFRQDNQPQHF
TGCGCCAGCAGCTTCCGACAGGACAATCAGCCCCAGCATTTT
>TRBJ1-2|.|few|TRBV12-3/TRBV12-4
CASSLGYGGGYTF
TGTGCCAGCAGTTTGGGCTATGGGGGTGGCTACACCTTC
>TRBJ1-1|.|many|TRBV6-5
CASSYLGVRDEAFF
TGTGCCAGCAGTTACCTGGGCGTCAGGGATGAAGCTTTCTTT
>TRBJ1-2|.|few|TRBV5-8
CASSLEKDYGYTF
TGTGCCAGCAGCTTGGAGAAGGACTATGGCTACACCTTC
>TRBJ1-2|TRBD1|few|TRBV20-1
CSASGTGNGYGYTF
TGCAGTGCTAGTGGGACAGGAAACGGCTATGGCTACACCTTC
>TRBJ1-1|TRBD1|many|TRBV2
CASRPTGGLSTEAFF
TGTGCCAGCAGGCCGACAGGGGGCCTAAGCACTGAAGCTTTCTTT
>TRBJ1-4|TRBD1|.|TRBV6-1
CASSEIGGDEKLFF
TGTGCCAGCAGTGAAATAGGGGGCGATGAAAAACTGTTTTTT
>TRBJ2-2|.|few|TRBV7-8
CASSLHVQNTGELFF
TGTGCCAGCAGTCTGCACGTTCAGAACACCGGGGAGCTGTTTTTT
>TRBJ2-5|.|many|TRBV20-1
CSASAGGGETQYF
TGCAGTGCTAGTGCCGGAGGAGGAGAGACCCAGTACTTC
>TRBJ2-5|.|few|TRBV11-2
CASSLDWAETQYF
TGTGCCAGCAGCTTAGATTGGGCAGAGACCCAGTACTTC
>TRBJ1-4|.|.|TRBV12-3/TRBV12-4
CASSFNLRAVLFF
TGTGCCAGCAGTTTTAATCTACGGGCCGTTCTGTTTTTT
>TRBJ2-7|TRBD2|.|TRBV12-3/TRBV12-4
CASSLRAGLADYEQYF
TGTGCCAGCAGTTTAAGGGCGGGACTAGCTGACTACGAGCAGTACTTC
>TRBJ2-7|TRBD2|many|TRBV7-8
CASSSGTRNVYEQYF
TGTGCCAGCAGCTCTGGGACTAGGAACGTCTACGAGCAGTACTTC
>TRBJ1-2|.|.|TRBV24-1
CATSENSGIGYTF
TGTGCCACCAGTGAGAACTCGGGGATCGGCTACACCTTC
>TRBJ1-2|TRBD1|.|TRBV19
CASKKTGVDGYTF
TGTGCCAGTAAAAAGACAGGGGTGGATGGCTACACCTTC
>TRBJ1-6|TRBD1|many|TRBV28
CASRTGESNSPLHF
TGTGCCAGCAGGACAGGGGAGTCTAATTCACCCCTCCACTTT
>TRBJ1-1|.|few|TRBV30
CAWSWGFDTEAFF
TGTGCCTGGAGTTGGGGATTTGACACTGAAGCTTTCTTT
>TRBJ1-2|.|few|TRBV29-1
CSVRGSYGYTF
TGCAGCGTTCGGGGTAGCTATGGCTACACCTTC
>TRBJ2-4|TRBD2|few|TRBV12-3/TRBV12-4
CASSPQGLAGKNIQYF
TGTGCCAGCAGTCCCCAGGGACTAGCGGGGAAAAACATTCAGTACTTC
>TRBJ2-1|.|.|TRBV7-2
CASSLDRLNNEQFF
TGTGCCAGCAGCTTAGATAGGTTAAACAATGAGCAGTTCTTC